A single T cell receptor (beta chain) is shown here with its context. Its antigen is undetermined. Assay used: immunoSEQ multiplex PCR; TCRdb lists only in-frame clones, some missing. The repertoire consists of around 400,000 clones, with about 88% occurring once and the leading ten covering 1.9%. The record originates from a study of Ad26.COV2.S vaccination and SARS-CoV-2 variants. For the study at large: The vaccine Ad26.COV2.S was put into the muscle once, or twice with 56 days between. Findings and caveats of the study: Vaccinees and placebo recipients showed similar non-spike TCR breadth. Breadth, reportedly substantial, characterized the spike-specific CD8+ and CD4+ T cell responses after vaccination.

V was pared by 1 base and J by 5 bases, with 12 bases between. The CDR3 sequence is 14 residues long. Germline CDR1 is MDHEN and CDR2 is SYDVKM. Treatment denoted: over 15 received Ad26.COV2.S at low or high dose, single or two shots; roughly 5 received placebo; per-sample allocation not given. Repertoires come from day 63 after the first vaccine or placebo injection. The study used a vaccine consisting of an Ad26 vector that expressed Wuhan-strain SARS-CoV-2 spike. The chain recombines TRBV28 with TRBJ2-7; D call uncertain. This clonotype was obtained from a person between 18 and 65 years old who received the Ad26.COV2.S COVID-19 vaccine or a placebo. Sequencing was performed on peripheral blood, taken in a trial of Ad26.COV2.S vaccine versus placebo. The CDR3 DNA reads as TGTGCCAGCAGTTTATCTCGGGTTTCGAACGAGCAGTACTTC. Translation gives CASSLSRVSNEQYF.